These 24 T cell receptor beta chains share one sample of origin, sequenced in a study of blood T cell repertoires in COVID-19. The data were produced by immunoSEQ multiplex PCR, yet TCRdb's version contains in-frame clones alone and is incomplete. The profile shows 240,000 or so clones, roughly four fifths of them singletons. The sequenced material came from peripheral blood. Every receptor here comes from an older woman with active or convalescent COVID-19.

The rearrangement joins TRBV5-1 to TRBJ2-7; 8 nucleotides align to TRBD1. V was clipped by 0 bases and J by 7 bases; unmatched bases: 6. The CDR3 contains 14 residues. Germline V CDR1 and CDR2: SGHRS, YFSETQ. The CDR3 sequence is CASSLGQGLEEQYF. CDR3 nucleotides: TGCGCCAGCAGCTTGGGACAGGGGCTCGAGGAGCAGTACTTC.

The genes are TRBV7-3 and TRBJ2-1; D is perhaps TRBD2 (7 bases). This CDR3 is 15 amino acids long. V gave up 2 bases and J gave up 5 bases, with 13 bases separating them. In germline, CDR1 is SGHTA, CDR2 FQGTGA. CDR3 DNA sequence: TGTGCCAGCAGCTTACTGGCGGGGGCCCACAATGAGCAGTTCTTC. Translating gives CASSLLAGAHNEQFF.

This sequence joins TRBV3-1 (or the pseudogene TRBV3-2) and TRBJ1-2; 9 bases are a match to TRBD1. Trimming cost V 4 bases and J 0 bases; bases outside gene matches: 6. The CDR3 totals 16 residues. Germline V gene lookup returns CDR1 LGHDT and CDR2 YNNKEL (reference sequence). The CDR3 sequence: CASSRHRQGANYGYTF. The CDR3 nucleotides are TGTGCCAGCAGCCGACACCGACAGGGGGCTAACTATGGCTACACCTTC.

Only a few counts were recorded for this clone. The chain uses TRBV6-5 and TRBJ2-1; 12 bases fit TRBD2. The germline CDR1 and CDR2 sequences are MNHEY and SVGAGI. The CDR3 covers 13 residues. CDR3 amino acids: CAEGTSGGYEQFF. The CDR3 DNA reads TGTGCGGAGGGTACTAGCGGGGGGTATGAGCAGTTCTTC.

The chain employs TRBV30 and TRBJ1-2, with 10 bases that match TRBD1. Looked up from germline, CDR1 is GTSNPN and CDR2 is SVGIG (reference sequence). The CDR3 spans 15 residues. Trimming at V came to 2 bases and at J to 5 bases, leaving 8 bases not matched to a gene. CDR3 bases: TGTGCCTGGAGTCGCCGGGACAGGGGACTTTATGGCTACACCTTC. Its protein is CAWSRRDRGLYGYTF.

The chain carries TRBV4-2 and TRBJ2-1; weak D call: TRBD2 (6 bases). Trimming took off 0 bases at V and 4 bases at J, with 13 bases between the two ends. Germline CDR1 is LGHNA and CDR2 is YNFKEQ. CDR3 length equals 16 residues. In DNA form, the CDR3 reads TGTGCCAGCAGCCAAGATGGCCTAGCGCCGTACAATGAGCAGTTCTTC. Protein product: CASSQDGLAPYNEQFF.

The chain links TRBV12-5 to TRBJ2-5; D might be TRBD1 (6 bases). V dropped 4 bases and J dropped 3 bases, with 9 bases sitting between them. This CDR3 has 13 residues. From germline, CDR1 is LGHNT and CDR2 FRNRAP. The CDR3 region has the DNA TGTGCTAGTGGTTCGGGACATGAAGAGACCCAGTACTTC. Translation: CASGSGHEETQYF.

This chain uses TRBV27 with TRBJ1-6; 7 bases map to TRBD1. Trimming removed 3 bases from V and 4 bases from J; junction bases left unmatched: 9. CDR1 and CDR2 (germline): MNHEY, SMNVEV (reference sequence). The CDR3 is 17 amino acids. CDR3 DNA: TGTGCCAGCAGTTTTTCCGGCAGGGGGATGTATAATTCACCCCTCCACTTT. Amino acids: CASSFSGRGMYNSPLHF.

The V and J genes are TRBV6-5 and TRBJ2-1; 10 nucleotides match TRBD2. Germline loops: CDR1 MNHEY, CDR2 SVGAGI. This CDR3 has 15 amino acids. V was pared by 6 bases and J by 2 bases, with 4 bases of the junction left unmatched. The CDR3 is CASRSGGATYNEQFF. CDR3 coding DNA: TGTGCCAGCAGGAGCGGGGGGGCAACCTACAATGAGCAGTTCTTC.

This rearrangement joins TRBV6-5 to TRBJ1-2; D gene ambiguous. Per the germline V gene, CDR1 is MNHEY and CDR2 is SVGAGI. Between the trimmed V and J ends, which lost 2 bases and 0 bases, there was a span of 10 bases. CDR3 length equals 15 residues. Written as DNA, the CDR3 is TGTGCCAGCAGTTACGGGCAGACCGCTAACTATGGCTACACCTTC. Protein sequence: CASSYGQTANYGYTF.

The rearrangement uses TRBV18 and TRBJ2-2; TRBD1 agrees at 9 bases. This CDR3 region has 15 residues. Germline V gene sequence: CDR1 KGHSH, CDR2 LQKENI. The V and J ends lost 3 bases and 5 bases, in that order; junction bases with no gene match: 4. The CDR3, as DNA: TGTGCCAGCTCACCGGACAGGGGTCGGACCGGGGAGCTGTTTTTT. This codes for CASSPDRGRTGELFF.

This chain uses TRBV20-1 with TRBJ1-2; no clear D. The CDR3 sequence is 11 residues long. CDR1 is DFQATT and CDR2 is SNEGSKA in the germline V gene (reference sequence). Trimming removed 2 bases from V and 10 bases from J, with 11 bases in between. The DNA of the CDR3 is TGCAGTGCTAGAACAATGGGAGTCTACACCTTC. It codes for CSARTMGVYTF.

The chain recombines TRBV5-1 with TRBJ1-4; a possible D gene is TRBD1 (6 bases). Germline assignment: CDR1 SGHRS and CDR2 YFSETQ. V lost 0 bases and J lost 7, with 10 bases in between. The CDR3 is 14 residues long. The CDR3 loop reads CASSLGGGREKLFF. The CDR3 nucleotides read TGCGCCAGCAGCTTGGGGGGGGGCCGTGAAAAACTGTTTTTT. Complete variable domain (other parts from reference TRBV5-1 and TRBJ1-4): KAGVTQTPRYLIKTRGQQVTLSCSPISGHRSVSWYQQTPGQGLQFLFEYFSETQRNKGNFPGRFSGRQFSNSRSEMNVSTLELGDSALYLCASSLGGGREKLFFGSGTQLSVL.

The rearrangement uses TRBV18 and TRBJ2-3, with 7 bases aligning to TRBD1. With V trimmed by 6 bases and J by 0 bases, 9 bases remained unmatched. The CDR3 is made up of 16 amino acids. The germline V gene has CDR1 KGHSH and CDR2 LQKENI. The CDR3 protein is CASSRDSRYSTDTQYF. DNA for the CDR3: TGTGCCAGCTCCCGGGACAGTCGTTATAGCACAGATACGCAGTATTTT.

The J gene is TRBJ1-4, the V gene TRBV4-1; D is uncertain. The ends were cut back, 4 bases at V and 4 bases at J, with 13 bases in the middle. The CDR3 covers 15 residues. Germline V lookup: CDR1 MGHRA, CDR2 YSYEKL. CDR3 sequence (DNA): TGCGCCAGCAGCCCCCGAGAGGAGCTTAATGAAAAACTGTTTTTT. This translates into CASSPREELNEKLFF.

The chain links TRBV21-1 to TRBJ1-1; the table's D call TRBD1 went unverified against the DNA. TRBV21-1 is labeled a pseudogene. The CDR3 is 11 amino acids. The CDR3 bases are TGTGCCAGCACTCGGACAGGTGAAGCTTTCTTT. Its translation: CASTRTGEAFF.

The V and J genes are TRBV7-9 and TRBJ2-5; 9 bases are a match to TRBD2. CDR3 length: 15 residues. Germline V CDR1 and CDR2: SEHNR, FQNEAQ (reference sequence). The V segment lost 5 bases and the J segment 5 bases; nucleotides outside the gene matches: 9. The CDR3 DNA is TGTGCCAGCAGCCCCAGACTAGCGGTGCGTGAGACCCAGTACTTC. It yields the protein CASSPRLAVRETQYF.

The chain uses TRBV7-7 and TRBJ1-3; D remains ambiguous. The germline gives CDR1 SSHAT, CDR2 FNYEAQ (reference sequence). This CDR3 is 16 amino acids long. V was cut by 5 bases and J by 2 bases, with 16 bases left in between. This chain's CDR3 is CASSASPVTAGNTIYF. CDR3 nucleotides: TGTGCCAGCAGCGCTAGCCCCGTCACAGCTGGAAACACCATATATTTT.

The chain carries TRBV7-9 and TRBJ1-2, with a weak D call TRBD1 (6 bases). Trimming stripped 10 bases from V and 12 bases from J, with 21 bases between. Germline V gene sequence: CDR1 SEHNR, CDR2 FQNEAQ (reference sequence). This CDR3 comprises 12 residues. The chain's CDR3 is CATQGQEARDTF. The CDR3 DNA is TGTGCCACTCAGGGGCAGGAGGCCAGGGACACCTTC.

The chain has TRBV5-8 and TRBJ1-1; D is possibly TRBD1 (5 bases). V was shortened by 5 bases and J by 6 bases, with 11 bases between the two germline ends. This CDR3 has 12 residues. Germline loops: CDR1 SGHTS, CDR2 YDEGEE. The CDR3 loop reads CASSSRVSEAFF. The CDR3 nucleotides are TGTGCCAGCAGTTCCAGGGTTTCTGAAGCTTTCTTT.

A word on this clone: The identical CDR3 is also encoded by other nucleotide sequences in the sample. J is TRBJ1-1 and V is TRBV9, with no clear D. The germline V gene encodes CDR1 SGDLS and CDR2 YYNGEE. Trimming stripped 0 bases from V and 1 base from J, with 4 bases between. This CDR3 spans 13 amino acids. The CDR3, as DNA: TGTGCCAGCAGCGTAGCACAGAACACTGAAGCTTTCTTT. The encoded protein is CASSVAQNTEAFF.

About this clone itself: The DNA is omitted, as the CDR3 cannot be located on it reliably, and the CDR3 follows TCRdb's listing. The chain has TRBV28 and TRBJ2-7; no DNA check was done on the table's D call, TRBD1. Germline V lookup: CDR1 MDHEN, CDR2 SYDVKM. The CDR3 has 14 amino acids, counting both end residues. The CDR3 sequence is CASSSSTGSYEQYF.

On this clone itself: The same CDR3 is also encoded by other DNA sequences in this sample. The chain recombines TRBV7-2 with TRBJ1-1; D is unresolved. The CDR3 contains 13 residues. Germline CDR1 is SGHTA and CDR2 is FQGNSA. The V end lost 1 base, the J end lost 0 bases, and 3 bases lay between the germline ends. The CDR3 here is CASSLVMNTEAFF. DNA for the CDR3: TGTGCCAGCAGCTTAGTCATGAACACTGAAGCTTTCTTT. The full variable domain, in which reference TRBV7-2 and TRBJ1-1 provide the parts outside the CDR3, is GAGVSQSPSNKVTEKGKDVELRCDPISGHTALYWYRQSLGQGLEFLIYFQGNSAPDKSGLPSDRFSAERTGGSVSTLTIQRTQQEDSAVYLCASSLVMNTEAFFGQGTRLTVV.

A single count supports this clone. The chain employs TRBV29-1 and TRBJ1-1; D is unclear. The CDR3 sequence is 11 residues long. Germline CDR1 and CDR2: SQVTM and ANQGSEA. Trimming shortened V by 3 bases and J by 9 bases, and 11 bases separated the two germline ends. The CDR3 nucleotides are TGCAGCGTTGAGTTCTCAGGCCAAGCTTTCTTT. Translated: CSVEFSGQAFF. The whole variable domain, remainder taken from reference TRBV29-1 and TRBJ1-1, is SAVISQKPSRDICQRGTSLTIQCQVDSQVTMMFWYRQQPGQSLTLIATANQGSEATYESGFVIDKFPISRPNLTFSTLTVSNMSPEDSSIYLCSVEFSGQAFFGQGTRLTVV.